The subject of this entry is one TCR beta chain. What it binds is unknown. From germline, CDR1 is LNHDA and CDR2 SQIVND (reference sequence). The CDR3 totals 13 residues. Trimming pared 3 bases from V and 7 bases from J, leaving 10 bases between. The sample comes from a study of shared clonotypes between healthy human individuals. General observations from the study: Non-shared clonotypes had lower generation probabilities than those shared by all four donors.

CD45RO-negative cells were positively selected for CCR7, leaving out terminally differentiated effector memory CD45RA+ cells. Donors were healthy HIV-negative adults without recently reported acute infections or vaccinations. Produced via immunoSEQ multiplex PCR; TCRdb's table is partial and in-frame only. Of nearly 2 million clones listed, approximately 95% are singletons. The receptor was derived from a young man in good health. The chain has TRBV19 and TRBJ1-5, with no clear D. Sequenced: naive CD8+ T cells sorted from blood. The CDR3 region is CASSIGTGQPQHF. The CDR3 nucleotides are TGTGCCAGTAGTATTGGAACGGGACAGCCCCAGCATTTT.